Each of the 32 T cell receptor beta chains below was sequenced from the same sample in a study of blood T cell repertoires in COVID-19. This table comes from immunoSEQ multiplex PCR, and its TCRdb copy is limited to in-frame clones, with some not included. In the table there are 200,000 to 300,000 clones, 75% to 85% of which are singletons. The sequencing sample was made of peripheral blood. These TCRs come from a man aged 35-49 years who had recovered from COVID-19.

This clone showed up just once. This sequence joins TRBV9 and TRBJ2-1; 7 nucleotides agree with TRBD2. From germline, CDR1 is SGDLS and CDR2 YYNGEE. This CDR3 comprises 16 residues. Trimming at V came to 3 bases and at J to 1 base, leaving 7 bases not matched to a gene. CDR3 nucleotides: TGTGCCAGCAGCGACGGGGGGAGGGTTTCCTACAATGAGCAGTTCTTC. This codes for CASSDGGRVSYNEQFF.

J is TRBJ2-1 and V is TRBV2, with 7 bases fitting TRBD2. CDR1 and CDR2 from the germline V gene are SNHLY and FYNNEI. The CDR3 consists of 15 residues. Trimming cost V 2 bases and J 6 bases; bases outside gene matches: 7. Written as DNA, the CDR3 is TGTGCCAGCAGTGAAAGAGCGGGACGGAGCAATGAGCAGTTCTTC. The encoded protein is CASSERAGRSNEQFF.

The CDR3, as DNA: TGTGCCAGCAGTTACTCCCCCGGGGGGTACGAGCAGTACTTC. It yields the protein CASSYSPGGYEQYF. This chain links TRBV6-6 with TRBJ2-7; 7 nucleotides agree with TRBD2. V lost 0 bases and J lost 4; bases outside the gene matches: 3. Per germline, CDR1 MNHNY and CDR2 SVGAGI (reference sequence). There are 14 residues in the CDR3.

The V and J genes are TRBV6-5 and TRBJ2-7; maybe TRBD2 (6 bases). The CDR3 has 14 amino acids. Per the germline V gene, CDR1 is MNHEY and CDR2 is SVGAGI. Trimming stripped 5 bases from V and 5 bases from J, with 16 bases between. CDR3 residues: CASSPRGSGHEQYF. The DNA for the CDR3 is TGTGCCAGCAGTCCCCGGGGGTCGGGCCACGAGCAGTACTTC.

This chain joins TRBV11-3 and TRBJ1-4; D not certain. Germline V gene data show CDR1 as SGHNT and CDR2 as YENEEA. Trimming removed 9 bases from V and 8 bases from J, with 16 bases in between. CDR3 length: 13 amino acids. Written as DNA, the CDR3 is TGTGCCAGTGGTGCAGGATTAGAGGAAAAACTGTTTTTT. Its protein product is CASGAGLEEKLFF.

The rearrangement joins TRBV4-1 to TRBJ2-3, with D possibly being TRBD1 (6 bases). Trimming took 3 bases from V and 0 from J, leaving 7 bases between them. CDR3 length equals 14 residues. CDR1 is MGHRA and CDR2 is YSYEKL in the germline V gene. CDR3 in amino acids: CASSQTGSTDTQYF. The DNA of the CDR3 is TGCGCCAGCAGCCAGACAGGTAGCACAGATACGCAGTATTTT.

This chain links TRBV4-3 with TRBJ1-5; D gene unclear. Looked up from germline, CDR1 is LGHNA and CDR2 is YSLEER. The CDR3 sequence is 14 residues long. The ends were cut back, 2 bases at V and 3 bases at J, with 8 bases in the middle. The CDR3, as DNA: TGCGCCAGCAGCCAAACCACAGTCAATCAGCCCCAGCATTTT. Its protein product is CASSQTTVNQPQHF.

The J gene is TRBJ2-7, the V gene TRBV6-5; D may be TRBD2 (6 bases). This CDR3 region has 12 residues. V dropped 0 bases and J dropped 8 bases, with 8 bases sitting between them. Per the germline V gene, CDR1 is MNHEY and CDR2 is SVGAGI. The CDR3 bases are TGTGCCAGCAGTTACTCACGGGGGAAGCAGTACTTC. Its protein product is CASSYSRGKQYF.

The CDR3 region has the DNA TGTGCCAGCAGTTACAACAGTAATCAGCCCCAGCATTTT. Protein: CASSYNSNQPQHF. V and J are TRBV6-5 and TRBJ1-5; D not certain. V lost 2 bases and J lost 4, with 6 bases in between. Germline lookup yields CDR1 MNHEY and CDR2 SVGAGI. This CDR3 spans 13 amino acids.

This chain uses TRBV7-9 with TRBJ2-7, with 9 bases aligning to TRBD1. The V and J ends lost 4 bases and 5 bases, in that order; junction bases with no gene match: 9. Per the germline V gene, CDR1 is SEHNR and CDR2 is FQNEAQ (reference sequence). The CDR3 totals 15 residues. This CDR3 reads CASSYWGQGVDEQYF. The CDR3 coding sequence is TGTGCCAGCAGCTACTGGGGACAGGGCGTTGACGAGCAGTACTTC.

V is TRBV7-9 and J is TRBJ1-4; D possibly corresponds to TRBD1 (6 bases). CDR1 is SEHNR and CDR2 is FQNEAQ in the germline V gene (reference sequence). CDR3 length equals 14 residues. V lost 5 bases and J lost 7, with 14 bases in between. CDR3 sequence: CASSVRQDAEKLFF. CDR3 nucleotides: TGTGCCAGCAGCGTTCGACAGGATGCTGAAAAACTGTTTTTT.

The V and J genes are TRBV5-4 and TRBJ1-4, with D possibly matching TRBD1 (6 bases). CDR1 SGHNT and CDR2 YYREEE come from the germline V gene (reference sequence). Trimming pared 4 bases from V and 5 bases from J, leaving 15 bases between. The CDR3 runs to 15 residues. This CDR3 is CASSRDGRGNEKLFF. The CDR3 region has the DNA TGTGCCAGCAGCCGAGACGGTAGGGGGAATGAAAAACTGTTTTTT.

The sample holds many counts of this clone. V gene TRBV21-1 combines with J gene TRBJ2-7; the table's D call TRBD2 went unverified against the DNA. TRBV21-1 is designated a pseudogene. There are 14 residues in the CDR3. CDR3 nucleotides: TGTGCCAGCAGACTTTCCGGGAGCTCCTACGAGCAGTACTTC. Amino acids: CASRLSGSSYEQYF.

J is TRBJ2-1 and V is TRBV24-1; 15 nucleotides match TRBD2. CDR3 length equals 17 residues. The junction had 9 bases not matched to a gene; V was cut back by 9 bases and J by 4 bases. CDR1 is KGHDR and CDR2 is SFDVKD in the germline V gene. In DNA form, the CDR3 reads TGTGCCACCGACGGACTAGCGGGAGGGAACCTATACAATGAGCAGTTCTTC. Residues: CATDGLAGGNLYNEQFF.

The chain is built from TRBV4-1 and TRBJ2-1, with D possibly being TRBD1 (5 bases). CDR1 is MGHRA and CDR2 is YSYEKL in the germline V gene. Trimming stripped 0 bases from V and 5 bases from J, with 8 bases between. CDR3 length: 14 residues. CDR3 nucleotides: TGCGCCAGCAGCCAAGATGTACAGGACAATGAGCAGTTCTTC. This codes for CASSQDVQDNEQFF.

The chain employs TRBV6-1 and TRBJ1-1; D might be TRBD1 (5 bases). CDR1 is MNHNS, CDR2 SASEGT, per germline. This CDR3 is 14 amino acids long. Deletions cut 1 base from V and 8 bases from J, with 14 bases between. The CDR3 nucleotides read TGTGCCAGCAGTGAAGGAGCGGGGGGGAGGGAAGCTTTCTTT. The encoded protein is CASSEGAGGREAFF.

The chain carries TRBV5-8 and TRBJ2-2; a weak D match, TRBD1 (5 bases). V shed 3 bases and J shed 4 bases, with 10 bases lying between them. The CDR3 is 14 residues long. Germline loops: CDR1 SGHTS, CDR2 YDEGEE. CDR3 DNA: TGTGCCAGCAGCTCCACAGGAGCCACCGGGGAGCTGTTTTTT. Residues: CASSSTGATGELFF. Filled out from reference TRBV5-8 and TRBJ2-2, the complete variable domain reads EAGVTQSPTHLIKTRGQQATLRCSPISGHTSVYWYQQALGLGLQFLLWYDEGEERNRGNFPPRFSGRQFPNYSSELNVNALELEDSALYLCASSSTGATGELFFGEGSRLTVL.

The chain couples TRBV20-1 to TRBJ1-5, with D perhaps matching TRBD1 (5 bases). Between the trimmed V and J ends, which lost 3 bases and 0 bases, there was a span of 6 bases. There are 13 residues in the CDR3. Germline V gives CDR1 DFQATT, CDR2 SNEGSKA (reference sequence). CDR3 sequence: CSASQGSNQPQHF. The CDR3, as DNA: TGCAGTGCTAGTCAGGGTAGCAATCAGCCCCAGCATTTT.

This clone was observed a single time. The V and J genes are TRBV10-2 and TRBJ2-7; 11 bases agree with TRBD2. V trimming: 4 bases; J trimming: 0 bases; junction bases outside the gene matches: 5. The germline CDR1 and CDR2 sequences are WSHSY and SAAADI. The CDR3 consists of 16 residues. DNA of the CDR3: TGCGCCAGCAGTGGGACTAGCGGGTCATACTCCTACGAGCAGTACTTC. Protein product: CASSGTSGSYSYEQYF.

The V and J genes are TRBV10-2 and TRBJ2-1, with 11 bases aligning to TRBD2. Per germline, CDR1 WSHSY and CDR2 SAAADI. Losses at the gene ends were 5 bases for V and 2 bases for J; bases not matched to a gene: 2. This CDR3 is 15 amino acids long. The CDR3 region is CASSRLAGTYNEQFF. The CDR3 bases are TGCGCCAGCAGTAGACTAGCGGGAACCTACAATGAGCAGTTCTTC.

For the CDR3, the DNA is TGTGCCAGCAGCGCCCTTAGCGGGGAGGAGGGAGAGACCCAGTACTTC. Its translation: CASSALSGEEGETQYF. The V and J genes are TRBV9 and TRBJ2-5, with 8 bases identical to TRBD2. The CDR3 runs 16 residues. Looked up from germline, CDR1 is SGDLS and CDR2 is YYNGEE. The V segment lost 3 bases and the J segment 4 bases; nucleotides outside the gene matches: 11.

This chain joins TRBV11-2 and TRBJ1-5; TRBD1 matches 7 bases. This CDR3 has 13 residues. Germline V gene sequence: CDR1 SGHAT, CDR2 FQNNGV. J was trimmed by 7 bases and V by 1 base; bases with no gene match: 1. The CDR3 DNA reads TGTGCCAGCAGCTTAGCGGACAGGCAGCCCCAGCATTTT. Translating it yields CASSLADRQPQHF.

The gene calls are TRBV7-9 and TRBJ2-1; 8 positions match TRBD1. In germline, CDR1 is SEHNR, CDR2 FQNEAQ (reference sequence). After removal of 5 bases from V and 8 bases from J, the junction contained 14 bases not matched to a gene. This CDR3 comprises 16 residues. As DNA, the CDR3 is TGTGCCAGCAGCAGCGGACAGGGAGAAGTAGAAGATGAGCAGTTCTTC. Its protein is CASSSGQGEVEDEQFF.

The rearrangement uses TRBV19 and TRBJ2-7; 10 bases match TRBD1. With 3 bases clipped from V and 4 bases from J, the junction kept 6 bases outside the gene matches. Germline CDR1 reads LNHDA; CDR2 reads SQIVND (reference sequence). The CDR3 has 15 residues. This CDR3 reads CASSIPGQGWYEQYF. The CDR3 DNA reads as TGTGCCAGTAGTATCCCGGGACAGGGGTGGTACGAGCAGTACTTC.

This clone showed up just once. V usage is TRBV27 and J usage is TRBJ2-7; 8 bases align to TRBD1. The CDR3 extends over 14 amino acids. Germline CDR1 is MNHEY and CDR2 is SMNVEV (reference sequence). The J segment lost 6 bases and the V segment lost 5 bases, leaving 9 bases of the junction unmatched. CDR3 sequence: CASSPGTGPLEQYF. The CDR3 region has the DNA TGTGCCAGCAGTCCAGGGACAGGCCCCCTCGAGCAGTACTTC.

The chain employs TRBV6-6 and TRBJ2-7; D remains unclear. The CDR3 is made up of 14 amino acids. The V gene lost 0 bases and the J gene lost 2 bases, with 8 bases spanning the gap. Germline V lookup: CDR1 MNHNY, CDR2 SVGAGI (reference sequence). CDR3 in amino acids: CASSYSINTYEQYF. The CDR3 DNA reads as TGTGCCAGCAGTTACTCGATTAACACCTACGAGCAGTACTTC.

The CDR3 reads CASRRIGRGTTDTQYF. Written as DNA, the CDR3 is TGCGCCAGCAGGCGAATCGGCAGGGGGACGACAGATACGCAGTATTTT. The rearrangement joins TRBV4-1 to TRBJ2-3; TRBD1 aligns across 7 bases. V trimming: 6 bases; J trimming: 3 bases; junction bases outside the gene matches: 12. Germline values: CDR1 MGHRA, CDR2 YSYEKL. The CDR3 covers 16 residues.

The genes are TRBV4-3 and TRBJ1-6; maybe TRBD1 (6 bases). The CDR3 covers 15 residues. Trimming took 3 bases from V and 6 from J, leaving 12 bases between them. Germline CDR1 reads LGHNA; CDR2 reads YSLEER. CDR3 nucleotides: TGCGCCAGCAGCCACGACAGGCTCTCTAATTCACCCCTCCACTTT. It translates to CASSHDRLSNSPLHF.

The chain carries TRBV25-1 and TRBJ1-2, with TRBD1 matching over 7 bases. Germline V gene sequence: CDR1 MGHDK, CDR2 SYGVNS. V was pared by 0 bases and J by 7 bases, with 5 bases of the junction left unmatched. The CDR3 extends over 14 amino acids. CDR3 DNA: TGTGCCAGCAGTGAATATGAGGGGGCGGGTGGCTACACCTTC. Translated: CASSEYEGAGGYTF.

Comment on this clone: Different DNA sequences within this sample yield the same CDR3. The chain carries TRBV6-5 and TRBJ1-5; D not certain. Deletions cut 1 base from V and 4 bases from J, with 2 bases between. The CDR3 extends over 12 amino acids. Germline CDR1 is MNHEY and CDR2 is SVGAGI. This CDR3 is CASSYLNQPQHF. DNA of the CDR3: TGTGCCAGCAGTTACTTAAATCAGCCCCAGCATTTT.

The chain links TRBV12-3 or TRBV12-4 to TRBJ2-7; 7 nucleotides line up with TRBD1. The CDR3 length is 13 residues. J gave up 4 bases and V 0 bases, and 0 bases lay outside the gene matches. As DNA, the CDR3 is TGTGCCAGCAGTTTAGCCAGGGGGTACGAGCAGTACTTC. Encoded protein: CASSLARGYEQYF.

The CDR3 nucleotides are TGTGCCAGCAGTTCCCTAAGCTCCTACAATGAGCAGTTCTTC. The encoded protein is CASSSLSSYNEQFF. The chain joins TRBV27 to TRBJ2-1; no firm D call. The germline V and J ends were trimmed by 4 bases and 0 bases, with 7 bases remaining between them. Germline V CDR1 and CDR2: MNHEY, SMNVEV (reference sequence). CDR3 length: 14 amino acids.